The 22 T cell receptor beta chains reported below all come from one sample, sequenced in a study of T cell repertoires in cytomegalovirus infection. TCRdb reprocessed the reads via MiXCR and lists one record per CDR3 protein. This sample has nearly 450,000 distinct CDR3 sequences, with around 32% found just once. The sequenced sample consisted of PBMCs. The origin of the receptors is a human donor in good health (CMV status not recorded). Some clones in this sample may be carry-over from other donors' samples.

The genes are TRBV5-1 and TRBJ1-1; 9 positions agree with TRBD1. The CDR3 loop spans 14 amino acids. Germline-derived CDR1 and CDR2 are SGHRS and YFSETQ. V lost 3 bases to trimming and J lost 6 bases; unmatched junction nucleotides: 6. In DNA, the CDR3 is TGCGCCAGCAGCTACACAGGGGGCGAGGCTGAAGCTTTCTTT. This gives the protein CASSYTGGEAEAFF. Complete variable domain (other parts from reference TRBV5-1 and TRBJ1-1): KAGVTQTPRYLIKTRGQQVTLSCSPISGHRSVSWYQQTPGQGLQFLFEYFSETQRNKGNFPGRFSGRQFSNSRSEMNVSTLELGDSALYLCASSYTGGEAEAFFGQGTRLTVV.

A few counts support this clonotype. The chain couples TRBV13 to TRBJ2-3, with D possibly TRBD2 on 5 matching bases. Deletions cut 5 bases from V and 3 bases from J, with 9 bases between. Germline V CDR1 and CDR2: PRHDT, FYEKMQ (reference sequence). This CDR3 spans 13 amino acids. CDR3 sequence reads: CASSPDLTDTQYF. CDR3 nucleotides: TGTGCCAGCAGCCCGGACTTGACAGATACGCAGTATTTT.

J is TRBJ2-3 and V is TRBV28; 7 bases are shared with TRBD2. The length of the CDR3 is 16 residues. In germline, CDR1 is MDHEN, CDR2 SYDVKM. Unmatched junction bases numbered 5, after V lost 2 bases and J lost 0 bases. The CDR3 DNA follows: TGTGCCAGCAGTTTAACAGCGGGGCCTAGCACAGATACGCAGTATTTT. This sequence encodes CASSLTAGPSTDTQYF.

This sequence joins TRBV5-4 and TRBJ1-2, with D unclear. V lost 2 bases to trimming and J lost 0 bases, with 8 bases between them. CDR1 is SGHNT and CDR2 is YYREEE in the germline V gene (reference sequence). There are 14 residues in the CDR3. CDR3 in DNA: TGTGCCAGCAGCTTACCCCCATCTAACTATGGCTACACCTTC. It codes for CASSLPPSNYGYTF.

The V gene is TRBV5-6, the J gene TRBJ2-3; the D gene is possibly TRBD2 (6 bases). With 7 bases removed from V and 0 bases from J, the gap between germline ends came to 21 bases. The CDR3 runs 17 residues. Germline CDR1 and CDR2: SGHDT and YYEEEE. The DNA of the CDR3 is TGTGCCAGCGCCCTCGGGCGGGGTGCCACTAGCACAGATACGCAGTATTTT. It specifies CASALGRGATSTDTQYF.

In this sample, this clonotype turned up many times. The CDR3, as DNA: TGTGCCAGCAGCTCAAGTGGGACCGGGGAGCTGTTTTTT. Protein: CASSSSGTGELFF. The chain carries TRBV5-4 and TRBJ2-2; no firm D call. The CDR3 covers 13 residues. Germline V gives CDR1 SGHNT, CDR2 YYREEE (reference sequence). V shed 3 bases and J shed 5 bases, with 8 bases lying between them.

This clonotype was seen a handful of times. The chain combines TRBV7-8 with TRBJ2-1, with TRBD1 matching 8 bases. J lost 5 bases, V lost 1 base, and 7 bases had no gene match. From germline, CDR1 is SGHVS and CDR2 FQNEAQ. This CDR3 has 16 residues. CDR3 in amino acids: CASSLVSRDRNNEQFF. The CDR3, as DNA: TGTGCCAGCAGCTTAGTCTCCCGGGACAGGAACAATGAGCAGTTCTTC.

Here the CDR3 DNA reads TGTGCCAGCAGTGCCCCGCGGGCGCTCGGTTCACCCCTCCACTTT. Its protein product is CASSAPRALGSPLHF. The rearrangement joins TRBV25-1 to TRBJ1-6, with D unclear. Germline loops: CDR1 MGHDK, CDR2 SYGVNS. The CDR3 covers 15 residues. Trimming removed 4 bases at V and 9 bases at J, with 16 bases between.

The chain has TRBV4-2 and TRBJ2-1; TRBD2 matches 7 bases. There are 17 residues in the CDR3. Germline trimming cut 3 bases from V and 2 bases from J; bases unmatched to any gene: 10. Germline values: CDR1 LGHNA, CDR2 YNFKEQ. CDR3 amino acids: CASSQDGPSGTYNEQFF. CDR3 in DNA: TGTGCCAGCAGCCAGGATGGGCCTAGCGGTACCTACAATGAGCAGTTCTTC.

A remark on this clonotype: A much larger clone sits a single nucleotide away, making a read error possible. The chain combines TRBV7-2 with TRBJ2-1; 8 nucleotides align to TRBD2. Germline CDR1 SGHTA, CDR2 FQGNSA. The CDR3 extends over 15 amino acids. The CDR3 sequence: CASSWRGASYNKQFF. The CDR3 DNA is TGTGCCAGCAGCTGGCGGGGGGCCTCCTACAATAAGCAGTTCTTC.

This chain joins TRBV15 and TRBJ2-1; the D call may be TRBD1 or TRBD2 (5 bases each). The CDR3 consists of 14 residues. Germline V CDR1 and CDR2: LNHNV, YYDKDF (reference sequence). The V end was cut by 1 base, the J end by 4 bases, with 8 bases between. The chain's CDR3 is CATSRGGSYNEQFF. The CDR3 nucleotides read TGTGCCACCAGCAGAGGGGGGAGTTACAATGAGCAGTTCTTC.

V and J are TRBV19 and TRBJ1-6; perhaps TRBD1 as D (6 bases). The CDR3 totals 14 residues. Trimming took off 3 bases at V and 8 bases at J, with 11 bases between the two ends. CDR1 is LNHDA and CDR2 is SQIVND in the germline V gene (reference sequence). The CDR3 DNA reads TGTGCCAGTAGTATCAAGGGGGTCGATTCACCCCTCCACTTT. This codes for CASSIKGVDSPLHF.

The chain employs TRBV7-9 and TRBJ2-4, with no clear D. Germline V gene lookup returns CDR1 SEHNR and CDR2 FQNEAQ (reference sequence). The V and J ends lost 2 bases and 12 bases respectively, with 14 bases between them. The length of the CDR3 is 13 residues. This CDR3 reads CASSLRPVGSQYF. Written as DNA, the CDR3 is TGTGCCAGCAGCTTACGTCCAGTTGGCTCTCAGTACTTC.

This clonotype was seen more than once but under ten times. V and J are TRBV6-5 and TRBJ2-1, with D possibly being TRBD1 or TRBD2 (6 bases each). CDR3 length equals 14 residues. Trimming removed 7 bases from V and 8 bases from J, with 18 bases in between. Germline values: CDR1 MNHEY, CDR2 SVGAGI. In DNA form, the CDR3 reads TGTGCCAGCAAAGGAACGGGGGCCAGGCATGAGCAGTTCTTC. Amino acid sequence: CASKGTGARHEQFF.

There are many counts of this clonotype. The chain links TRBV7-2 to TRBJ2-4; D gene uncertain. This CDR3 is built from 16 residues. V was shortened by 3 bases and J by 0 bases, with 12 bases between the two germline ends. CDR1 SGHTA and CDR2 FQGNSA come from the germline V gene. The CDR3 DNA reads TGTGCCAGCAGCTTCAGCACGGTACTAGCCAAAAACATTCAGTACTTC. Translating gives CASSFSTVLAKNIQYF.

This clonotype came up a few times. The chain couples TRBV29-1 to TRBJ2-5, with 7 bases fitting TRBD2. Germline V gene data show CDR1 as SQVTM and CDR2 as ANQGSEA. There are 12 residues in the CDR3. V gave up 3 bases and J gave up 4 bases; unmatched junction bases: 2. CDR3 DNA sequence: TGCAGCGTTGATACGGGGGGAGAGACCCAGTACTTC. Protein: CSVDTGGETQYF.

The V call is TRBV29-1, the J call TRBJ1-4; D uncertain. The germline V gene encodes CDR1 SQVTM and CDR2 ANQGSEA. Trimming left V 5 bases short and J 4 bases short, with 11 bases between. CDR3 length: 13 amino acids. The CDR3, as DNA: TGCAGCGTTCCCGGCGGATATAATGAAAAACTGTTTTTT. It specifies CSVPGGYNEKLFF.

In this sample, this clonotype turned up many times. The chain is built from TRBV7-2 and TRBJ2-1; no definite D call. Trimming removed 7 bases at V and 4 bases at J, with 11 bases between. The CDR3 covers 13 residues. The germline gives CDR1 SGHTA, CDR2 FQGNSA. This chain's CDR3 is CASTLPAYNEQFF. As DNA, the CDR3 is TGTGCCAGCACCCTCCCGGCGTACAATGAGCAGTTCTTC.

This rearrangement joins TRBV6-1 to TRBJ1-5; D perhaps matches TRBD1 (5 bases). The CDR3 sequence is 14 residues long. V was shortened by 6 bases and J by 4 bases, with 13 bases between the two germline ends. Per the germline V gene, CDR1 is MNHNS and CDR2 is SASEGT. The CDR3 nucleotides are TGTGCCAGCAGCCAGGGACTTTTAAATCAGCCCCAGCATTTT. This translates into CASSQGLLNQPQHF.

This clonotype was seen a single time. The chain joins TRBV11-2 to TRBJ1-4, with 7 bases aligning to TRBD1. Germline V gene sequence: CDR1 SGHAT, CDR2 FQNNGV. Losses at the gene ends were 5 bases for V and 3 bases for J; bases not matched to a gene: 6. This CDR3 spans 15 amino acids. DNA of the CDR3: TGTGCCAGCAGCACTCGGGACAGCTCTAATGAAAAACTGTTTTTT. Amino acids: CASSTRDSSNEKLFF.

This clonotype was seen repeatedly, ten times or more. This chain links TRBV12-5 with TRBJ2-1; TRBD2 matches 8 bases. CDR3 length: 14 residues. Trimming took 0 bases from V and 12 from J; bases not matched to a gene: 7. The germline gives CDR1 LGHNT, CDR2 FRNRAP. CDR3 nucleotide sequence: TGTGCTAGTGGTTTGGTAGAAATAGCGGGAAGGCAGTTCTTC. Its translation: CASGLVEIAGRQFF.

This clonotype was seen a handful of times. The chain uses TRBV7-8 and TRBJ1-1; a weak D match, TRBD1 (5 bases). CDR3 length: 15 residues. V was pared by 2 bases and J by 7 bases, with 17 bases between. The germline CDR1 and CDR2 sequences are SGHVS and FQNEAQ. In nucleotides, the CDR3 is TGTGCCAGCAGCTTAAGGGAGGGGAGGGGTGATGAAGCTTTCTTT. Translation gives CASSLREGRGDEAFF. The whole variable domain, remainder taken from reference TRBV7-8 and TRBJ1-1, is GAGVSQSPRYKVAKRGQDVALRCDPISGHVSLFWYQQALGQGPEFLTYFQNEAQLDKSGLPSDRFFAERPEGSVSTLKIQRTQQEDSAVYLCASSLREGRGDEAFFGQGTRLTVV.